This T cell receptor beta chain was captured in a study of blood T cell repertoires in COVID-19. Looked up from germline, CDR1 is SGHDT and CDR2 is YYEEEE. With 4 bases clipped from V and 2 bases from J, the junction kept 15 bases outside the gene matches. The CDR3 is made up of 19 amino acids. Original handling: Amplified reference gene primers provided the basis for estimating nucleated cell counts. Produced via immunoSEQ multiplex PCR; TCRdb's table is partial and in-frame only. V, J and clone size are taken as reported in that table, and D and trimming were inferred from the DNA itself. The table records roughly 200,000 clones, about 90% of them present only once.

The genes are TRBV5-6 and TRBJ1-6, with TRBD1 matching 7 bases. What was sequenced was PBMCs or T cells enriched from blood (not recorded which). This receptor was taken from a woman aged 25 to 45 with acute COVID-19. The CDR3 sequence: CASSDPPGGSGAYNSPLHF. Written as DNA, the CDR3 is TGTGCCAGCAGCGACCCACCAGGGGGTTCAGGCGCCTATAATTCACCCCTCCACTTT. Using reference TRBV5-6 and TRBJ1-6 for the parts outside the CDR3, the full variable domain is DAGVTQSPTHLIKTRGQQVTLRCSPKSGHDTVSWYQQALGQGPQFIFQYYEEEERQRGNFPDRFSGHQFPNYSSELNVNALLLGDSALYLCASSDPPGGSGAYNSPLHFGNGTRLTVT.